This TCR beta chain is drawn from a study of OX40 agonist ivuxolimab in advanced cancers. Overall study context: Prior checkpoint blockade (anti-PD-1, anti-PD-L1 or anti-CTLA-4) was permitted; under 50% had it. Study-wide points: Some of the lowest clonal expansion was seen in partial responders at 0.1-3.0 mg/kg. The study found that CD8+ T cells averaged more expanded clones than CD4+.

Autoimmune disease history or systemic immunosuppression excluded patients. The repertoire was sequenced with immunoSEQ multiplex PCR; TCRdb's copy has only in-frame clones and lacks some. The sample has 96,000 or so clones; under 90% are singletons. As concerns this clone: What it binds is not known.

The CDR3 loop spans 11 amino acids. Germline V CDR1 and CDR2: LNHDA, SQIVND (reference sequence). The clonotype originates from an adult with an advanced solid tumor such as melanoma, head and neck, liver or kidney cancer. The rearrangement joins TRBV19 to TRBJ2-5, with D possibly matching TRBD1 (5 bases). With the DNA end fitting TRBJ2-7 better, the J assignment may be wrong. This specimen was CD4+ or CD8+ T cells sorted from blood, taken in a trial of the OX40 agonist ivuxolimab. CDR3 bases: TGTGCCAGTAGTATCAGGGACGAGCAGTACTTC. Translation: CASSIRDEQYF.